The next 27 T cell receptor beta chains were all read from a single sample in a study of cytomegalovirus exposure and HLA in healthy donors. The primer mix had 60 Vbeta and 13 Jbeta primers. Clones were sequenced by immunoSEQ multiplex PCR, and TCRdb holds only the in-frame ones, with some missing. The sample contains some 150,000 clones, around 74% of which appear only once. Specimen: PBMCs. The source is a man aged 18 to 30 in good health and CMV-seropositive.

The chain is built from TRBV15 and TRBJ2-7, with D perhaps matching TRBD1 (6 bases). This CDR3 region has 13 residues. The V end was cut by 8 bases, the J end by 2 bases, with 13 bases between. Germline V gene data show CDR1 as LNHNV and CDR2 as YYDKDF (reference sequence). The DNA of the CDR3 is TGTGCCACCCAAATAGGGGGACCCTACGAGCAGTACTTC. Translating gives CATQIGGPYEQYF. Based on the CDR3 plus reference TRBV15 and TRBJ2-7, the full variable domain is DAMVIQNPRYQVTQFGKPVTLSCSQTLNHNVMYWYQQKSSQAPKLLFHYYDKDFNNEADTPDNFQSRRPNTSFCFLDIRSPGLGDTAMYLCATQIGGPYEQYFGPGTRLTVT.

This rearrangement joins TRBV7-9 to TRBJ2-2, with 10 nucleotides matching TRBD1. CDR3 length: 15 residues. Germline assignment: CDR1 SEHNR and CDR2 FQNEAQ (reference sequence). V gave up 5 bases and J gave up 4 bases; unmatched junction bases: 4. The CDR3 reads CASSRDRGFTGELFF. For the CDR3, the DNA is TGTGCCAGCAGCCGGGACAGGGGTTTCACCGGGGAGCTGTTTTTT.

For the CDR3, the DNA is TGTGCCAGTAGAGACAGGGGTGACGAGCAGTACTTC. The encoded protein is CASRDRGDEQYF. The genes are TRBV19 and TRBJ2-5; 8 bases map to TRBD1. The J call could be wrong; TRBJ2-7 is a better fit for the DNA end. Germline V gene lookup returns CDR1 LNHDA and CDR2 SQIVND (reference sequence). The CDR3 sequence is 12 residues long.

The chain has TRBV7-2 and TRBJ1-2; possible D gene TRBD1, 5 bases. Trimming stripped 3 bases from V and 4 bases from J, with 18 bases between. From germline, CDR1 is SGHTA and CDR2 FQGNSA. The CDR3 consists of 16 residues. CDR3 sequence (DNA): TGTGCCAGCAGCTTGACAGCCAAACATAGGGTCTATGGCTACACCTTC. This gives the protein CASSLTAKHRVYGYTF.

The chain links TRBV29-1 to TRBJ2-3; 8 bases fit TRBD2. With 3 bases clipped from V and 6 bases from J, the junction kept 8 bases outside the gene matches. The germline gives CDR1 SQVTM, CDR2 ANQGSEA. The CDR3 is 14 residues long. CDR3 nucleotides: TGCAGCGTTGACCCTCTAGCGGGCGGTGATACGCAGTATTTT. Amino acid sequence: CSVDPLAGGDTQYF.

CDR3 coding DNA: TGCAGTGCTGGCAGGGCCTACGAGCAGTACTTC. The encoded protein is CSAGRAYEQYF. This chain links TRBV20-1 with TRBJ2-7; maybe TRBD1 (5 bases). The germline V gene encodes CDR1 DFQATT and CDR2 SNEGSKA (reference sequence). V lost 5 bases and J lost 2, with 7 bases in between. The CDR3 extends over 11 amino acids.

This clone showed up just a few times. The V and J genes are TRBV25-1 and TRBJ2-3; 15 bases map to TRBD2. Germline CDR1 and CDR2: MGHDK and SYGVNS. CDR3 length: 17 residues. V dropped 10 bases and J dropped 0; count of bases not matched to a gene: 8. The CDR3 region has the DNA TGTGCCATCGACCAGGGACTAGCGGGGGGTAGCACAGATACGCAGTATTTT. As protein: CAIDQGLAGGSTDTQYF.

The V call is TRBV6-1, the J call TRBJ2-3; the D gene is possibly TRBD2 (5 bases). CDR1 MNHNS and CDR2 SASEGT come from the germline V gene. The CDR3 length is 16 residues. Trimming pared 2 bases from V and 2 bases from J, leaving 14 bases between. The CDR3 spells CASSELRAGLTDTQYF. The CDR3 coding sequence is TGTGCCAGCAGTGAATTGCGGGCGGGTCTCACAGATACGCAGTATTTT.

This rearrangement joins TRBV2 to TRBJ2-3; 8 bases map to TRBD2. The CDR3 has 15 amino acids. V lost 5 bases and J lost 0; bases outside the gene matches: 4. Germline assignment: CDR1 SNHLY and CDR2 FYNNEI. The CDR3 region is CASSQTSASTDTQYF. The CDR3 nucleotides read TGTGCCAGCAGTCAGACTAGCGCTAGCACAGATACGCAGTATTTT.

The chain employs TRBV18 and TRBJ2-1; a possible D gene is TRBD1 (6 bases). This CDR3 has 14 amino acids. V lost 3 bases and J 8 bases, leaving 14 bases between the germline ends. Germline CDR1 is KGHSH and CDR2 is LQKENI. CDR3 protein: CASSPVTGFDEQFF. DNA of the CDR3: TGTGCCAGCTCACCCGTGACAGGCTTCGATGAGCAGTTCTTC.

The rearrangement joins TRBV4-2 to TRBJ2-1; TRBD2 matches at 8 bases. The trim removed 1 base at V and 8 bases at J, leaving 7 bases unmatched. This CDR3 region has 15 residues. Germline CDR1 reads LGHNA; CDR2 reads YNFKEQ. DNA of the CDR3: TGTGCCAGCAGCCAAGCCGGGGGGGTTAAGTATGAGCAGTTCTTC. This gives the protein CASSQAGGVKYEQFF.

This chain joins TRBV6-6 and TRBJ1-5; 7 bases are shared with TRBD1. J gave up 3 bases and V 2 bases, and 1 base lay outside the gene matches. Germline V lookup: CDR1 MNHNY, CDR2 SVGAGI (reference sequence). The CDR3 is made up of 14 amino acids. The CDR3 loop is CASSYGTVNQPQHF. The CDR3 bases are TGTGCCAGCAGTTACGGGACAGTCAATCAGCCCCAGCATTTT.

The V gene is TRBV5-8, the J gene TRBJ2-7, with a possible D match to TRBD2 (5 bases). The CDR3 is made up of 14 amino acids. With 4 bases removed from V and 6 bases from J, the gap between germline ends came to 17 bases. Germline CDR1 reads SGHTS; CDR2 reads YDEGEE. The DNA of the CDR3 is TGTGCCAGCAGCACCGGGATATTCAGCCGCGAGCAGTACTTC. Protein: CASSTGIFSREQYF. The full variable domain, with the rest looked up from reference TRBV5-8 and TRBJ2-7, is EAGVTQSPTHLIKTRGQQATLRCSPISGHTSVYWYQQALGLGLQFLLWYDEGEERNRGNFPPRFSGRQFPNYSSELNVNALELEDSALYLCASSTGIFSREQYFGPGTRLTVT.

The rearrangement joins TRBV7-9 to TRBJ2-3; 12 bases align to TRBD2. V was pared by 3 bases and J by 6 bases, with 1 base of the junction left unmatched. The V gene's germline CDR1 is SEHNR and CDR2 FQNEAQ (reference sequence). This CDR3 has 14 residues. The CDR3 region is CASSLGTSGDTQYF. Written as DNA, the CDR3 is TGTGCCAGCAGCTTGGGGACTAGCGGGGATACGCAGTATTTT.

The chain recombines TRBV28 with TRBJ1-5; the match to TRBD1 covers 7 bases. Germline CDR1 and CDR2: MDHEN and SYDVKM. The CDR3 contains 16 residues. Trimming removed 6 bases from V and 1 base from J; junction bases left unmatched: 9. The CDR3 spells CASRYQGGISNQPQHF. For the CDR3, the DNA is TGTGCCAGCAGGTATCAGGGGGGAATAAGCAATCAGCCCCAGCATTTT. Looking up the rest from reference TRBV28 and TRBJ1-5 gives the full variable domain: DVKVTQSSRYLVKRTGEKVFLECVQDMDHENMFWYRQDPGLGLRLIYFSYDVKMKEKGDIPEGYSVSREKKERFSLILESASTNQTSMYLCASRYQGGISNQPQHFGDGTRLSIL.

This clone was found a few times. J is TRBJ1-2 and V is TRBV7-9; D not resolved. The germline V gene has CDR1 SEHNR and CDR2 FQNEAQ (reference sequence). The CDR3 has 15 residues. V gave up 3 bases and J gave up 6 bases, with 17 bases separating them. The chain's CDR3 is CASSFPSGGKNGYTF. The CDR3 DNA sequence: TGTGCCAGCAGCTTCCCGAGCGGCGGCAAGAATGGCTACACCTTC.

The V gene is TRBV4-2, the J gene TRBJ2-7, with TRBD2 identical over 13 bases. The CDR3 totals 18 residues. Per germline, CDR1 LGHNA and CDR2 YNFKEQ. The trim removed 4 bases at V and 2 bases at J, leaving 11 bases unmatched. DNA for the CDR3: TGTGCCAGCAGCCGCAGACTAGCGGGAGGCAACGCTCCCTACGAGCAGTACTTC. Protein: CASSRRLAGGNAPYEQYF.

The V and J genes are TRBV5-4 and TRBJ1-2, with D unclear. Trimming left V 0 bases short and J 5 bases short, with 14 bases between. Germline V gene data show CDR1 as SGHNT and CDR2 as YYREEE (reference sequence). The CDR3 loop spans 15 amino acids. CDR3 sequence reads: CASSLDARTGYGYTF. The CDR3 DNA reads TGTGCCAGCAGCTTGGACGCCCGAACGGGATATGGCTACACCTTC.

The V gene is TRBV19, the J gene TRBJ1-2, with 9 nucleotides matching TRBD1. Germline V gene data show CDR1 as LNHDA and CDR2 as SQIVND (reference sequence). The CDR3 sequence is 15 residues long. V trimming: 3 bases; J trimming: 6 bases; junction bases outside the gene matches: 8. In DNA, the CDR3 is TGTGCCAGTAGTATCCCTAACAGGGGGCGTGATGGCTACACCTTC. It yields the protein CASSIPNRGRDGYTF.

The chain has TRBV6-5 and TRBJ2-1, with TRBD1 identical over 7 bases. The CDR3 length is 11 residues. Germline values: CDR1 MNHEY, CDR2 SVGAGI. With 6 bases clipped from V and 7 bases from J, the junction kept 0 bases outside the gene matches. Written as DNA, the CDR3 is TGTGCCAGCAGCAGGGGGAATGAGCAGTTCTTC. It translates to CASSRGNEQFF.

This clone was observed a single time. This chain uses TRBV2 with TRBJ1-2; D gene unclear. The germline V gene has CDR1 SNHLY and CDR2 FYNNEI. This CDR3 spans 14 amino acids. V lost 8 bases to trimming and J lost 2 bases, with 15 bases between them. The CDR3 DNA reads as TGTGCCAGCCGGTCGTCGGCGGGGAACTATGGCTACACCTTC. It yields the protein CASRSSAGNYGYTF. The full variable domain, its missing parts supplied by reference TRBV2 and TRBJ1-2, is EPEVTQTPSHQVTQMGQEVILRCVPISNHLYFYWYRQILGQKVEFLVSFYNNEISEKSEIFDDQFSVERPDGSNFTLKIRSTKLEDSAMYFCASRSSAGNYGYTFGSGTRLTVV.

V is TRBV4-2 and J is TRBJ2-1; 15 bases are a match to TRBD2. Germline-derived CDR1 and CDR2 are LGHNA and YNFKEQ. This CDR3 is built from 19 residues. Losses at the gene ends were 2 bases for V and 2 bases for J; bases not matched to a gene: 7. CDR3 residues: CASSQMRTSGRGAYNEQFF. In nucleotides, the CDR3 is TGTGCCAGCAGCCAAATGAGGACTAGCGGGAGGGGCGCCTACAATGAGCAGTTCTTC.

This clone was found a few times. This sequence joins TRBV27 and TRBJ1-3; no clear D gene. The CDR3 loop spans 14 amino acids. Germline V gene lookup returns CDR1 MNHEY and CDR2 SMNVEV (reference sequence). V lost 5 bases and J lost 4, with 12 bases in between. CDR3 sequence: CASSPSFVGNTIYF. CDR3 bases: TGTGCCAGCAGTCCCTCCTTTGTAGGAAACACCATATATTTT.

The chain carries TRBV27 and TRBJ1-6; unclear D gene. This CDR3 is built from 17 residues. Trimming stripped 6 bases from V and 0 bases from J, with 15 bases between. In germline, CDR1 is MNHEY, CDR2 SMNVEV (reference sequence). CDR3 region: CASSPRDGLSYNSPLHF. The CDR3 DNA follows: TGTGCCAGCAGCCCCCGCGACGGACTCTCCTATAATTCACCCCTCCACTTT.

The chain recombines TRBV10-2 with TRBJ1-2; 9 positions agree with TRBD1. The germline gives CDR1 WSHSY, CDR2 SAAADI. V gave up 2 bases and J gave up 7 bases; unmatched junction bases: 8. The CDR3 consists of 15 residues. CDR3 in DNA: TGCGCCAGCAGTGAGACATACAGGGGGCGGTCTGGCTACACCTTC. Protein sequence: CASSETYRGRSGYTF.

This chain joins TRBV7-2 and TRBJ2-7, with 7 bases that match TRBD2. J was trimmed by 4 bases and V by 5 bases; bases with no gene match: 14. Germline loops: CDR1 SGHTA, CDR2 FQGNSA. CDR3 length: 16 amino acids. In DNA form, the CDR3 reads TGTGCCAGCAGCCTCGAAAGTTTGCGGGGGAGTTACGAGCAGTACTTC. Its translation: CASSLESLRGSYEQYF.

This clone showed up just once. CDR3 residues: CASHNSGQPQHF. The DNA of the CDR3 is TGTGCCAGCCATAACTCCGGGCAGCCCCAGCATTTT. The V gene is TRBV18, the J gene TRBJ1-5; D not certain. CDR3 size: 12 residues. CDR1 and CDR2 from the germline V gene are KGHSH and LQKENI. V was cut by 8 bases and J by 7 bases, with 12 bases left in between.